The clone carrying this T cell receptor (beta chain) was observed many times. No antigen is known for it. This CDR3 spans 15 amino acids. V was pared by 2 bases and J by 0 bases, with 11 bases between. CDR1 SGHRS and CDR2 YFSETQ come from the germline V gene. TCRdb redid the calling of the 5' RACE reads with MiXCR, one entry per CDR3 protein. This table has around 36,000 distinct CDR3 sequences, over 9.5% appearing once. This record comes from a study of T-cell memory formation after mild COVID-19. Study conclusions and caveats: Later expanders leaned CD4+, whereas clones that contracted between day 15 and 85 were balanced CD4/CD8. Clones that contracted clustered mainly in CM and EM if CD4+ and in EMRA if CD8+.

The sequence was obtained from a man aged 18 to 35 who had mild COVID-19 (a few samples of this study predate the infection). Cell type and time point are not known. Specimen: PBMCs or a T cell subset sorted from them (not recorded which). The chain uses TRBV5-1 and TRBJ2-5; D not resolved. DNA for the CDR3: TGCGCCAGCAGCTTAACAGCTCCTTACCAAGAGACCCAGTACTTC. It is translated as CASSLTAPYQETQYF. The entire variable domain, with the rest obtained from reference TRBV5-1 and TRBJ2-5, is as follows: KAGVTQTPRYLIKTRGQQVTLSCSPISGHRSVSWYQQTPGQGLQFLFEYFSETQRNKGNFPGRFSGRQFSNSRSEMNVSTLELGDSALYLCASSLTAPYQETQYFGPGTRLLVL.